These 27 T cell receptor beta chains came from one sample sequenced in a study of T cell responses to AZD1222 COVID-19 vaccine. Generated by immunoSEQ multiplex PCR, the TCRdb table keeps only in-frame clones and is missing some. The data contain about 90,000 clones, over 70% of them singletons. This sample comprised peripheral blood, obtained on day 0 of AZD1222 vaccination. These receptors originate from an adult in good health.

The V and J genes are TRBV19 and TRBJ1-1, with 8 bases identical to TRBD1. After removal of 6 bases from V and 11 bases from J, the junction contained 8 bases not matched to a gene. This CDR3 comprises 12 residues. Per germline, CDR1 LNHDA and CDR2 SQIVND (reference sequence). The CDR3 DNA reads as TGTGCCAGTAGCCCACAGGGGGGGTCGGCTTTCTTT. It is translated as CASSPQGGSAFF.

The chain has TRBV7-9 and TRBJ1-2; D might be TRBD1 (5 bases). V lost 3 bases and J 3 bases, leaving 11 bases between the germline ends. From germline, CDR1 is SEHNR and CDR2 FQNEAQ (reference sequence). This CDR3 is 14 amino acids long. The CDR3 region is CASSLKGTDYGYTF. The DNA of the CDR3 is TGTGCCAGCAGCTTGAAGGGGACGGACTATGGCTACACCTTC.

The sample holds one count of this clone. The chain's CDR3 is CSAHNGFGYTF. The CDR3, as DNA: TGCAGTGCTCACAACGGTTTTGGCTACACCTTC. This chain uses TRBV20-1 with TRBJ1-2, with no clear D. Trimming stripped 5 bases from V and 7 bases from J, with 11 bases between. The CDR3 totals 11 residues. CDR1 DFQATT and CDR2 SNEGSKA come from the germline V gene (reference sequence).

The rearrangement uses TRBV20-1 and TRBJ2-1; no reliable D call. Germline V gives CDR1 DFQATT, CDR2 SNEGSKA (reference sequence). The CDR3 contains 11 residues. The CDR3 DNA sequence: TGCAGCCCAATTAGGTACAATGAGCAGTTCTTC. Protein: CSPIRYNEQFF.

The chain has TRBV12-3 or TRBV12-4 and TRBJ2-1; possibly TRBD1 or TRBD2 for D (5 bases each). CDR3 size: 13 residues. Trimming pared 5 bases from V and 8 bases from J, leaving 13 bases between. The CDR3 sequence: CASSPGRDDEQFF. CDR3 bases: TGTGCCAGCAGTCCTGGAAGGGACGATGAGCAGTTCTTC.

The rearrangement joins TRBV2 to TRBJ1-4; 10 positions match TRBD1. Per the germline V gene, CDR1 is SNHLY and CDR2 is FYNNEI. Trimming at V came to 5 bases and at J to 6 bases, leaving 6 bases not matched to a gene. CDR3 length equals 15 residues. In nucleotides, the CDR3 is TGTGCCAGCAGTAATGACAGGGGGCGATATGAAAAACTGTTTTTT. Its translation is CASSNDRGRYEKLFF.

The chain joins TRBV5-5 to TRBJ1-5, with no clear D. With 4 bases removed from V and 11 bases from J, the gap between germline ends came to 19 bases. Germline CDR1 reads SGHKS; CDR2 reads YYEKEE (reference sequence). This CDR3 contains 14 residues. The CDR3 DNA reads TGTGCCAGCAGCGACAATTTGAATCGGCCGGCCCAGCATTTT. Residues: CASSDNLNRPAQHF.

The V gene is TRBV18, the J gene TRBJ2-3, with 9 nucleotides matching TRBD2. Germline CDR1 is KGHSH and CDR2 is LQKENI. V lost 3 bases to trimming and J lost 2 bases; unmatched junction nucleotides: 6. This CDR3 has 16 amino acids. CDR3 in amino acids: CASSPPSGTPTDTQYF. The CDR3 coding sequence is TGTGCCAGCTCACCTCCTAGCGGGACCCCCACAGATACGCAGTATTTT.

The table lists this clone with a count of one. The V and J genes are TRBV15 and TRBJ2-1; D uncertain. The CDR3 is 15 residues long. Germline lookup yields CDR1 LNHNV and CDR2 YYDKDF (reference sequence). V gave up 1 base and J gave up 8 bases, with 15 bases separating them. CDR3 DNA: TGTGCCACCAGCAGAGGTTCCATGCGGACGGATGAGCAGTTCTTC. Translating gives CATSRGSMRTDEQFF.

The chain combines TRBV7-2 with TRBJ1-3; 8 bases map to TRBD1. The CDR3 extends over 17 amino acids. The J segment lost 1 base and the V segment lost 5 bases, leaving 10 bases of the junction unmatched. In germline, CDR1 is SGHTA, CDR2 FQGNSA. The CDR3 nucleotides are TGTGCCAGCAGCCCTCGGGGGCAGGGGGCGTCTGGAAACACCATATATTTT. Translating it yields CASSPRGQGASGNTIYF.

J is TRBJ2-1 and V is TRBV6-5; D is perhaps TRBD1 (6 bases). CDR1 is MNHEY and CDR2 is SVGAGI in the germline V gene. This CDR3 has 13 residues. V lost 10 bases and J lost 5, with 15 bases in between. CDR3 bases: TGTGCCACACAGGGACGAGGCCACAATGAGCAGTTCTTC. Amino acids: CATQGRGHNEQFF.

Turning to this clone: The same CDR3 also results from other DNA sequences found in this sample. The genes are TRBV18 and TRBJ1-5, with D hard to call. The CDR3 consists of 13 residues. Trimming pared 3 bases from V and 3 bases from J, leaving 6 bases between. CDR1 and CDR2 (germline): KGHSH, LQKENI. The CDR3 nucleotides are TGTGCCAGCTCACCCGACCTCAATCAGCCCCAGCATTTT. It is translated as CASSPDLNQPQHF.

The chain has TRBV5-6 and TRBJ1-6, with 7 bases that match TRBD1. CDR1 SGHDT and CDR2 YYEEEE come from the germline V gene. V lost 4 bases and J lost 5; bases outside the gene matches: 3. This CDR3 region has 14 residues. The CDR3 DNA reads TGTGCCAGCAGCCGACAGGGAGATAATTCACCCCTCCACTTT. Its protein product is CASSRQGDNSPLHF.

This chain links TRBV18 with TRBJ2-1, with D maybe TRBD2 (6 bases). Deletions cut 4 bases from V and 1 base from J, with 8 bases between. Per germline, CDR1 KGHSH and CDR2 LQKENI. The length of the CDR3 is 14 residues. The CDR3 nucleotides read TGTGCCAGCTCACGTGCGGGATCCTACAATGAGCAGTTCTTC. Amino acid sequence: CASSRAGSYNEQFF.

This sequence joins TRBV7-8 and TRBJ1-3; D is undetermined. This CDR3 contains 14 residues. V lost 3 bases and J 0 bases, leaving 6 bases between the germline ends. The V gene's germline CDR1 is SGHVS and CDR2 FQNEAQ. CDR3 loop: CASSFYYSGNTIYF. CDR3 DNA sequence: TGTGCCAGCAGCTTTTACTACTCTGGAAACACCATATATTTT.

CDR3 DNA: TGTGCCAGCAGAACCAGAGCGGGGTACGAGCAGTACTTC. The encoded protein is CASRTRAGYEQYF. V is TRBV2 and J is TRBJ2-7; 7 bases agree with TRBD2. Germline CDR1 reads SNHLY; CDR2 reads FYNNEI. The V and J ends lost 6 bases and 4 bases, in that order; junction bases with no gene match: 6. This CDR3 is built from 13 residues.

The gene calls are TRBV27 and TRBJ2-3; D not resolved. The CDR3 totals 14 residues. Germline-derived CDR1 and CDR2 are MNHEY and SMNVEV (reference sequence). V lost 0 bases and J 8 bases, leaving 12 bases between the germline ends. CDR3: CASSLSPPQGTQYF. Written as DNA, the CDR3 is TGTGCCAGCAGTTTATCCCCCCCTCAAGGTACGCAGTATTTT.

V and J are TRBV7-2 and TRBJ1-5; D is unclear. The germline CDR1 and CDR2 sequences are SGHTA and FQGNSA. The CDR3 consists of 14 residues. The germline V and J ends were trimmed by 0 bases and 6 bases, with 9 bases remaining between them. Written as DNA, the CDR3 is TGTGCCAGCAGCTTAGCGACGGGAGGTCAGCCCCAGCATTTT. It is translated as CASSLATGGQPQHF.

CDR3: CASSLDAPQHLHF. CDR3 nucleotide sequence: TGCGCCAGCAGCTTGGACGCCCCACAACACCTCCACTTT. The chain combines TRBV5-1 with TRBJ1-6; D is undetermined. Germline-derived CDR1 and CDR2 are SGHRS and YFSETQ. V lost 0 bases and J 15 bases, leaving 13 bases between the germline ends. This CDR3 spans 13 amino acids.

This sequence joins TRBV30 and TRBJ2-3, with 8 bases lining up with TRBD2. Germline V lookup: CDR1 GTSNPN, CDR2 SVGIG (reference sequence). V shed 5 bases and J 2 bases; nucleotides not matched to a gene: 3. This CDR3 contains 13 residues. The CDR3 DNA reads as TGTGCCTGGGAGCGGGAGAACACAGATACGCAGTATTTT. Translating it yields CAWERENTDTQYF.

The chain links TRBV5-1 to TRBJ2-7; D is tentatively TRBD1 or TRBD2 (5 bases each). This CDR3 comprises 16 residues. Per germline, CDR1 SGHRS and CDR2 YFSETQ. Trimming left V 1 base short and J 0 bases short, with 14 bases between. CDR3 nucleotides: TGCGCCAGCAGCTTGCCCGTTTCGGGACCCTCCTACGAGCAGTACTTC. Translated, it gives CASSLPVSGPSYEQYF. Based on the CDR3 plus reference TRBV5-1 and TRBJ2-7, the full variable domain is KAGVTQTPRYLIKTRGQQVTLSCSPISGHRSVSWYQQTPGQGLQFLFEYFSETQRNKGNFPGRFSGRQFSNSRSEMNVSTLELGDSALYLCASSLPVSGPSYEQYFGPGTRLTVT.

As DNA, the CDR3 is TGTGCCAGCTCGAGGGGGCGCTGGGACACCGGGGAGCTGTTTTTT. The encoded protein is CASSRGRWDTGELFF. The chain couples TRBV5-6 to TRBJ2-2, with TRBD1 matching 7 bases. The CDR3 sequence is 15 residues long. Germline CDR1 and CDR2: SGHDT and YYEEEE. The J segment lost 3 bases and the V segment lost 7 bases, leaving 9 bases of the junction unmatched.

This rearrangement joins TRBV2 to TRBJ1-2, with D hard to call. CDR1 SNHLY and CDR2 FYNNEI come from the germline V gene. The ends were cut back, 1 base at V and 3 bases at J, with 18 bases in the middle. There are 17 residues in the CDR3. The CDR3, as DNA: TGTGCCAGCAGTGAAGTGAGTCTACGGGAATGGGACTATGGCTACACCTTC. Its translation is CASSEVSLREWDYGYTF. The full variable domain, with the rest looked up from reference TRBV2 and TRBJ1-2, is EPEVTQTPSHQVTQMGQEVILRCVPISNHLYFYWYRQILGQKVEFLVSFYNNEISEKSEIFDDQFSVERPDGSNFTLKIRSTKLEDSAMYFCASSEVSLREWDYGYTFGSGTRLTVV.

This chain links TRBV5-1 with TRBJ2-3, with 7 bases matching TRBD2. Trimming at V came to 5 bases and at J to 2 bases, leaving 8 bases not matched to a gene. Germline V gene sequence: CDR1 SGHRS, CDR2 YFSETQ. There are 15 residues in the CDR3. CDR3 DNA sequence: TGCGCCAGCAGTCCTAGCGGAGCTTTCACAGATACGCAGTATTTT. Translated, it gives CASSPSGAFTDTQYF.

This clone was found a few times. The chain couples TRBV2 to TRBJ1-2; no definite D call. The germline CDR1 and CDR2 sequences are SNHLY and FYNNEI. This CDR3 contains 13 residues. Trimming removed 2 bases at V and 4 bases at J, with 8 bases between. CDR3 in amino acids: CASSETSVYGYTF. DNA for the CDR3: TGTGCCAGCAGTGAAACGTCAGTCTATGGCTACACCTTC.

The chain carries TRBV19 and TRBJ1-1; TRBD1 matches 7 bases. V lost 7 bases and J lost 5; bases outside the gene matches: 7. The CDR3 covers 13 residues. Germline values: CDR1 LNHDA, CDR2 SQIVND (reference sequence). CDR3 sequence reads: CASKPGGRTEAFF. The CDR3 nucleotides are TGTGCCAGTAAGCCAGGGGGGAGGACTGAAGCTTTCTTT.

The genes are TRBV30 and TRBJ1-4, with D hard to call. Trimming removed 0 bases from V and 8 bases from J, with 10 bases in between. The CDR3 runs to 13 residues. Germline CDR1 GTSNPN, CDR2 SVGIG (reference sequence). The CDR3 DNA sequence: TGTGCCTGGAGTGTACTGGGCAGAGAAAAACTGTTTTTT. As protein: CAWSVLGREKLFF.